This TCR beta chain originates from a study of control samples from healthy donors and cancer patients (TCRdb year 2020). V is reduced by 0 bases and J by 4 bases, leaving a spacing of 12 bases between them. Its CDR3 holds 15 amino acids, cysteine through phenylalanine. Only the CDR3 part of the read is kept: 45 bases, read in frame from the first base. The germline V gene (reference sequence) provides CDR1 MNHEY and CDR2 SMNVEV. A word on this clone: Which antigen it targets is not known. Base qualities are not provided; no much larger clone lies one nucleotide away.

Library construction relied on the immunoSEQ multiplex PCR assay. Entries here come from immuneACCESS through TCRdb and include only in-frame sequences with V and J called. Some clones fail to appear in such tables; in the studies checked, an unresolved V gene covers under half of the shortfall, and the cause of the remainder is unknown. The sample includes about 140,000 clones, with approximately 91% observed a single time. The top ten clonotypes cover 4.9% of the sample. This clonotype was obtained from a man aged 25 to 40 in good health. The sequencing sample was made of blood. The V and J segments used are TRBV27 and TRBJ1-2; a weak D assignment points to TRBD1 (6 bases agree). The sequenced DNA: TGTGCCAGCAGTTTATCCGGGGGCGGTGGCTATGGCTACACCTTC. This sequence encodes CASSLSGGGGYGYTF.